This TCR beta chain originates from a study of T cells in Graves' hyperthyroidism and ophthalmopathy. This CDR3 spans 11 amino acids. The V end lost 3 bases, the J end lost 2 bases, and 2 bases lay between the germline ends. CDR1 SQVTM and CDR2 ANQGSEA come from the germline V gene. Study-wide findings and caveats: Stable hyperthyroidism was separated from ophthalmopathy by a model based on 13 V-J features.

A few counts support this clonotype. What it binds is not known. Individuals with ophthalmopathy presented a Clinical Activity Score of at least 3, a NOSPECS grade of at least 4 and a duration under 3 months. Exclusion of a patient resulted from uncontrolled infection, other autoimmune disease, pregnancy or lactation. Used for diagnoses were clinical symptoms, serum thyroxine and TRAb, thyroid ultrasound and orbital computed tomography. There were TCR beta CDR3 regions amplified from RNA transcripts. First-round RT-PCR with HTBI primers amplified the TCR CDR3 region. TCRdb re-called the multiplex PCR reads through MiXCR, storing one row per CDR3 protein. The sample contains 500,000 to 600,000 distinct CDR3 sequences, just under 20% of which appear only once.

This receptor was taken from a man between 40 and 49 years old with Graves' ophthalmopathy. This rearrangement joins TRBV29-1 to TRBJ2-1, with D unresolved. Sequenced input: blood. The CDR3 region is CSVDAYNEQFF. DNA of the CDR3: TGCAGCGTTGATGCCTACAATGAGCAGTTCTTC.